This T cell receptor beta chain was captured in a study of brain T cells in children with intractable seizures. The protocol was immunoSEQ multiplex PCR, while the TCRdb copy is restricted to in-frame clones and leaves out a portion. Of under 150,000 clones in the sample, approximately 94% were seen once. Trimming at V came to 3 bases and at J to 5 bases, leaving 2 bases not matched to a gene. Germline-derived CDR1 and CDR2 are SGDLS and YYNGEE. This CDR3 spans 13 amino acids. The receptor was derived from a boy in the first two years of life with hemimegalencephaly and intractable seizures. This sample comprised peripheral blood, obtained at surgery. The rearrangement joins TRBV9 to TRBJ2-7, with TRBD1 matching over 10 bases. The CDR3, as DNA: TGTGCCAGCAGCGCCGGGACAGGGGACGAGCAGTACTTC. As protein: CASSAGTGDEQYF. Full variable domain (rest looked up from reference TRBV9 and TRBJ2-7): DSGVTQTPKHLITATGQRVTLRCSPRSGDLSVYWYQQSLDQGLQFLIQYYNGEERAKGNILERFSAQQFPDLHSELNLSSLELGDSALYFCASSAGTGDEQYFGPGTRLTVT.